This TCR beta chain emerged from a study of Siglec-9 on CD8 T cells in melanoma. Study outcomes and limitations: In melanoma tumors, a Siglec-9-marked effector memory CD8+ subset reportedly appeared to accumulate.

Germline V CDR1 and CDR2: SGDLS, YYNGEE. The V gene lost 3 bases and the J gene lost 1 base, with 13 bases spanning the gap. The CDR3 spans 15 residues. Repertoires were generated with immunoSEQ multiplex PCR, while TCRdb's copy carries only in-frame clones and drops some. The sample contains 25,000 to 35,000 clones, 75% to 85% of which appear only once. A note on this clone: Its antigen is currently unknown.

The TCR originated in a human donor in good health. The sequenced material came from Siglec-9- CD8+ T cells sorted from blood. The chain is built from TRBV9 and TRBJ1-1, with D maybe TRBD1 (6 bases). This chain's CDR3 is CASSASGTTNTEAFF. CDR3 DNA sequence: TGTGCCAGCAGCGCTAGCGGGACAACGAACACTGAAGCTTTCTTT.